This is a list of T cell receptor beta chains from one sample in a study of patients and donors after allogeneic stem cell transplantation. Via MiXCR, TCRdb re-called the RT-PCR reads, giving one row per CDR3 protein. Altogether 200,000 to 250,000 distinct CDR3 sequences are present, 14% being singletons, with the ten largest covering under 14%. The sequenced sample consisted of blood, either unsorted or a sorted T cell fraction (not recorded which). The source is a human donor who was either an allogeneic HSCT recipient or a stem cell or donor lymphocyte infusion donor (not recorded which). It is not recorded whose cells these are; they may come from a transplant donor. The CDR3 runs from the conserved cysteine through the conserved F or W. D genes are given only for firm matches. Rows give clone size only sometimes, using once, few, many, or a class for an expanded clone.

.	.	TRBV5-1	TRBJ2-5	TGCGCCAGCAGCTTGGCCGCACGCCAAGAGACCCAGTACTTC	CASSLAARQETQYF
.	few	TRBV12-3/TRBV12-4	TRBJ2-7	TGTGCCAGCAGTTTATATTGGGGAGAGAATGGTTCCTACGAGCAGTACTTC	CASSLYWGENGSYEQYF
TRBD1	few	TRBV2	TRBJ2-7	TGTGCCAGCAGGTGGACAGGGAACGACTACGAGCAGTACTTC	CASRWTGNDYEQYF
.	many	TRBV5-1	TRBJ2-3	TGCGCCAGCAGCTTACTGGGATACACAGATACGCAGTATTTT	CASSLLGYTDTQYF
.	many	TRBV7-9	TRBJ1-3	TGTGCCAGCAGCCAGGACGCCGGAAACACCATATATTTT	CASSQDAGNTIYF
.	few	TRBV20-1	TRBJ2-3	TGCAGTGCTAGAGATTATGGGATCCTGTATTTT	CSARDYGILYF
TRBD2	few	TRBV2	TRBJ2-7	TGTGCCAGCACCCCTAGGAGCGGGAGGTCCGAGCAGTACTTC	CASTPRSGRSEQYF
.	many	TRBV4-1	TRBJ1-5	TGCGCCAGCAGCCAAAGCTCGACAGGAAGTTATCAGCCCCAGCATTTT	CASSQSSTGSYQPQHF
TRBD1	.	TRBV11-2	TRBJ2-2	TGTGCCAGCAGCCTGACAGGGGCTCGGGCCGGGGAGCTGTTTTTT	CASSLTGARAGELFF
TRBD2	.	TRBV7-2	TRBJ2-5	TGTGCCAGCAGCTTAGCGCTTCCTAGCGGGGGGGCCGTTAACTCGGAGACCCAGTACTTC	CASSLALPSGGAVNSETQYF
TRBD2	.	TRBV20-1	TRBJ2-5	TGCAGTGCTAGAGGACTAGCGGGACGGGAGACCCAGTACTTC	CSARGLAGRETQYF
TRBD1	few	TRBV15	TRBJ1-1	TGTGCCACCAGCCTAGGACAGGGAGGCACTGATGAAGCTTTCTTT	CATSLGQGGTDEAFF
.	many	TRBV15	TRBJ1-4	TGTGCCACCAGCAGAGATGGCAGATTTAATGAAAAACTGTTTTTT	CATSRDGRFNEKLFF